This record covers a single T cell receptor beta chain. Measured with immunoSEQ multiplex PCR; TCRdb has only the in-frame clones, and not every one. The sample has some 77,000 clones, roughly 90% seen once. Trimming at V came to 3 bases and at J to 5 bases, leaving 7 bases not matched to a gene. There are 15 residues in the CDR3. Germline-derived CDR1 and CDR2 are KGHSH and LQKENI. The data are from a study of graft-versus-host responses after intestinal transplantation. The specimen comprised PBMCs, sampled 98 days after intestinal transplantation. This clonotype was obtained from a human patient who received an intestinal transplant, so some T cells may come from the graft donor. V is TRBV18 and J is TRBJ2-7; 10 positions match TRBD1. The CDR3 DNA is TGTGCCAGCTCACCGCGGACAGGGGGGGAGGACGAGCAGTACTTC. This sequence encodes CASSPRTGGEDEQYF.